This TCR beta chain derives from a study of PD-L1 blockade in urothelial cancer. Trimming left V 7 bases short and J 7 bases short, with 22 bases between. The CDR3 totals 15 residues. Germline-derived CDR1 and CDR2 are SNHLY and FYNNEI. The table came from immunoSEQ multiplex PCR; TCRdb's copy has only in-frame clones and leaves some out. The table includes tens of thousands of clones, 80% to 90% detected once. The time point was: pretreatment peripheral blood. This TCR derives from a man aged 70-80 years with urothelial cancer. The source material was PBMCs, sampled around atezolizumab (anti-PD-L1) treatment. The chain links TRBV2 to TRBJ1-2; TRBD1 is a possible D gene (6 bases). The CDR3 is CASTGLGGARGGYTF. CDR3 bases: TGTGCCAGCACGGGGTTGGGGGGGGCTCGAGGTGGCTACACCTTC.